This T cell receptor beta chain was retrieved from a study of cytomegalovirus exposure and HLA in healthy donors. Study results and caveats: Most CMV-associated TCR beta chains appeared HLA-restricted in a later analysis. Sequencing probably produced one cluster of sequence variants that were highly shared.

60 Vbeta and 13 Jbeta primers were used in PCR. Assay used: immunoSEQ multiplex PCR; TCRdb lists only in-frame clones, some missing. In the table there are about 160,000 clones, roughly 80% of which are singletons. CDR1 is SGHDT and CDR2 is YYEEEE in the germline V gene. V shed 4 bases, J shed 4 bases, and the junction held 7 bases outside the gene matches. The CDR3 length is 16 residues. Nominally healthy donors were sampled, though unrecorded immune exposures were likely. In regard to this clone: Its antigen is unidentified.

The rearrangement joins TRBV5-6 to TRBJ2-3; 12 positions agree with TRBD2. The sequence came from a man aged 25-40 years in good health and CMV-seropositive. The specimen was PBMCs. This chain's CDR3 is CASSKTSGGKADTQYF. DNA for the CDR3: TGTGCCAGCAGCAAAACTAGCGGGGGGAAGGCAGATACGCAGTATTTT.